The rows below give T cell receptor beta chains drawn from one sample of a study of blood T cell repertoires in COVID-19. Assay used: immunoSEQ multiplex PCR; TCRdb lists only in-frame clones, some missing. Here the sample spans roughly 140,000 clones, around 91% being singletons. Source material: peripheral blood. All receptors derive from a woman aged 55-70 years with active COVID-19. The CDR3 runs from the conserved cysteine through the conserved F or W. D genes are given only for firm matches. Clone size is not always given. Where it is, it says once, few, many or a class for expanded clones.

D	V	J	size	DNA	CDR3
TRBD2	TRBV19	TRBJ2-7	.	TGTGCCAGTAGGTCTAAGCGGGAGGCTTACGAGCAGTACTTC	CASRSKREAYEQYF
.	TRBV28	TRBJ1-5	.	TGTGCCAGCAGCCGAGGGTTTATCAATCAGCCCCAGCATTTT	CASSRGFINQPQHF
TRBD2	TRBV11-2	TRBJ2-1	.	TGTGCCAGCAGCCCCCCTGGGAGGGCCGCGAATGAGCAGTTCTTC	CASSPPGRAANEQFF
TRBD2	TRBV19	TRBJ2-1	.	TGTGCCAGTTCTGTAGCGGGATCCTCCTACAATGAGCAGTTCTTC	CASSVAGSSYNEQFF
.	TRBV5-1	TRBJ2-7	once	TGCGCCAGCAGCTTGGTGCCGGGAGCCAACTACGAGCAGTACTTC	CASSLVPGANYEQYF
.	TRBV5-6	TRBJ1-2	few	TGTGCCAGCAGCTTGGAACAAACAGGCTACACCTTC	CASSLEQTGYTF
.	TRBV27	TRBJ1-1	.	TGTGCCAGCAGTTCTCTCGGACAGATGAACACTGAAGCTTTCTTT	CASSSLGQMNTEAFF
TRBD2	TRBV18	TRBJ2-7	.	TGTGCCAGCTCACCACCGGATCGCTGGCTAGCGGGAGGGCCTAATCCTCTCGAGCAGTACTTC	CASSPPDRWLAGGPNPLEQYF
.	TRBV29-1	TRBJ2-5	.	TGCAGCGTTGTGTATATAATGGACAACCCCACAGAGACCCAGTACTTC	CSVVYIMDNPTETQYF
.	TRBV25-1	TRBJ1-6	.	TGTGCCAGCAGCAGCTATAATTCACCCCTCCACTTT	CASSSYNSPLHF
TRBD2	TRBV3-1/TRBV3-2	TRBJ2-7	.	TGTGCCAGCAGCCAAGGGATAGCGGGGCACTCCTACGAGCAGTACTTC	CASSQGIAGHSYEQYF
.	TRBV27	TRBJ1-1	.	TGTGCCAGCAGTTTGGGGATCCGTGGCGGGGGTGAAGCTTTCTTT	CASSLGIRGGGEAFF
TRBD2	TRBV27	TRBJ2-7	.	TGTGCCAGCAGTGGGGACTACCTATCATTCGAGCAGTACTTC	CASSGDYLSFEQYF
.	TRBV7-9	TRBJ1-1	.	TGTGCCAGCAGCTTAGCCCTGGGAGGGAGTGGTATCTCTTTCTTT	CASSLALGGSGISFF
TRBD2	TRBV24-1	TRBJ2-7	.	TGTGCCACCAGTGATCCGACTAGCGGGAAAATCGAGCAGTACTTC	CATSDPTSGKIEQYF
TRBD2	TRBV30	TRBJ2-5	.	TGTGCCTGGAAAGCCGATAGCGGGAACTTGGGGGAGACCCAGTACTTC	CAWKADSGNLGETQYF
.	TRBV7-3	TRBJ2-6	.	TGTGCCAGCAGCCCACAGGGCATGAGCTCTGGGGCCAACGTCCTGACTTTC	CASSPQGMSSGANVLTF
.	TRBV4-3	TRBJ2-1	.	TGCGCCAGCAGCCAAGACGAGGGAGTCTCTCGCAATGAGCAGTTCTTC	CASSQDEGVSRNEQFF
.	TRBV9	TRBJ2-5	.	TGTGCCAGCAGCGTAGACGAGACTAGGGTAGAGACCCAGTACTTC	CASSVDETRVETQYF
.	TRBV6-5	TRBJ1-4	once	TGTGCCAGCAGTTACTCAATGAGGTCTAATGAAAAACTGTTTTTT	CASSYSMRSNEKLFF
TRBD2	TRBV20-1	TRBJ2-7	.	TGCAGTGCTAGTGCGACTAGCGGGAGGGCCTTTATATACGAGCAGTACTTC	CSASATSGRAFIYEQYF
TRBD1	TRBV28	TRBJ2-2	.	TGTGCCAGCAGTTTCAGGGCCCAGGGGGCTTCCGGGGAGCTGTTTTTT	CASSFRAQGASGELFF
TRBD1	TRBV29-1	TRBJ2-7	few	TGCAGCGTTGATGGTTCGGGGACAGGGACAGACGAGCAGTACTTC	CSVDGSGTGTDEQYF
.	TRBV7-8	TRBJ2-7	.	TGTGCCAGCAGACAACAGGCCGAGCAGTACTTC	CASRQQAEQYF
TRBD1	TRBV5-6	TRBJ2-4	once	TGTGCCAGCATGATTCAGGGGGAGTCCCCCAAAAACATTCAGTACTTC	CASMIQGESPKNIQYF
.	TRBV28	TRBJ2-7	.	TGTGCCAGCTCAAATGGGGCCCCCTACGAGCAGTACTTC	CASSNGAPYEQYF
TRBD2	TRBV24-1	TRBJ2-2	.	TGTGCCACCGGGTCGGGAGGGCCCGGGGAGCTGTTTTTT	CATGSGGPGELFF
.	TRBV28	TRBJ2-3	.	TGTGCCAGCAGTTCCCCTCGATCCGGGGATACGCAGTATTTT	CASSSPRSGDTQYF
.	TRBV7-9	TRBJ2-7	once	TGTGCCAGCAGCTTCGATCGAACAGGGTCCTACGAGCAGTACTTC	CASSFDRTGSYEQYF
.	TRBV6-5	TRBJ2-4	.	TGTGCCAGCAGGGACAGCCTAGCCAAAAACATTCAGTACTTC	CASRDSLAKNIQYF
TRBD1	TRBV28	TRBJ1-5	.	TGTGCCAGCAGTTTTTTTAGGGGGCGCGGTCAGCCCCAGCATTTT	CASSFFRGRGQPQHF
TRBD2	TRBV16	TRBJ2-1	.	TGTGCCAGCAGCCGACGGACTAGCGGGTACAATGAGCAGTTCTTC	CASSRRTSGYNEQFF
.	TRBV12-3/TRBV12-4	TRBJ1-2	.	TGTGCCAGCAGTCCCGGGACTTCTGGCTACACCTTC	CASSPGTSGYTF
TRBD1	TRBV6-1	TRBJ1-2	.	TGTGCCAGCAGTGAGAGTTTCCCCCGGGACAGGGGTGTCGGCTACACCTTC	CASSESFPRDRGVGYTF
.	TRBV19	TRBJ2-5	.	TGTGCCAGTAAAACAGGCCACCAAGAGACCCAGTACTTC	CASKTGHQETQYF
.	TRBV11-1	TRBJ1-1	.	TGTGCCAGCAGCTTAATAGGATTCGGGGTGAACACTGAAGCTTTCTTT	CASSLIGFGVNTEAFF